The present T cell receptor beta chain was sequenced within a study of T-cell memory formation after mild COVID-19. Study in general: Most TCR clusters belonged to a single donor.

MiXCR was run by TCRdb on the 5' RACE reads, yielding one entry per CDR3 protein. Of approximately 390,000 distinct CDR3 sequences in the sample, about a sixth are singletons; the top ten hold roughly a fifth. There are a few counts of this clonotype. The source material was PBMCs or a T cell subset sorted from them (not recorded which). This receptor was taken from a young man who had mild COVID-19 (a few samples of this study predate the infection). Cell type and time point are not known.

The CDR3 region is CASSLPGDSEAFF. The CDR3 coding sequence is TGTGCCAGCAGCTTGCCCGGGGACAGCGAAGCTTTCTTT. The J gene is TRBJ1-1, the V gene TRBV7-8; 7 bases are a match to TRBD1. The ends lost 3 bases at V and 8 bases at J; junction bases unmatched: 6. Germline lookup yields CDR1 SGHVS and CDR2 FQNEAQ. The CDR3 sequence is 13 residues long.